Listed below are T cell receptor beta chains from one sample, sequenced in a study of T-cell reconstitution after alpha-beta-depleted transplantation in children. TCRdb redid the calling of the PCR reads with MiXCR, one entry per CDR3 protein. The data contain 200,000 to 250,000 distinct CDR3 sequences, about a tenth of them singletons. This material consisted of PBMCs from the stem cell graft donor, taken from the stem cell graft. These receptors were collected from a human donor who donated a stem cell graft to a child with acute lymphoblastic leukemia. Both conserved end residues are part of each CDR3. Fields, in order: J gene, clone size, D gene, V gene, CDR3 DNA, CDR3 protein. A D gene is named only where the DNA matches it firmly. Size tells how often a clone was seen (once, few, many) or the class of an expanded clone, and some rows leave it out.

j_call: TRBJ2-5; clone_size: few; d_call: -; v_call: TRBV20-1; cdr3_nt: TGCAGTGCCCGAGGCCGCCCCGGGGAAGAGACCCAGTACTTC; cdr3_aa: CSARGRPGEETQYF
j_call: TRBJ1-1; clone_size: -; d_call: TRBD1; v_call: TRBV18; cdr3_nt: TGTGCCAGCTCATCGCCGGGACAGTCGAACACTGAAGCTTTCTTT; cdr3_aa: CASSSPGQSNTEAFF
j_call: TRBJ2-1; clone_size: many; d_call: TRBD1; v_call: TRBV25-1; cdr3_nt: TGTGCCAGCAGTGATATAGGGGGCCGCAATGAGCAGTTCTTC; cdr3_aa: CASSDIGGRNEQFF
j_call: TRBJ2-3; clone_size: few; d_call: -; v_call: TRBV18; cdr3_nt: TGTGCCAGCTCACCTAGGCAGGACCCAGATACGCAGTATTTT; cdr3_aa: CASSPRQDPDTQYF
j_call: TRBJ1-2; clone_size: many; d_call: -; v_call: TRBV7-9; cdr3_nt: TGTGCCAGCAGCTTATGGCCCCCAGGCGTCTATGGCTACACCTTC; cdr3_aa: CASSLWPPGVYGYTF
j_call: TRBJ2-5; clone_size: few; d_call: TRBD2; v_call: TRBV20-1; cdr3_nt: TGCAGTGCTAGAGAGGGGACTAGCGGGGTGCTTGGGACCCAGTACTTC; cdr3_aa: CSAREGTSGVLGTQYF
j_call: TRBJ2-3; clone_size: many; d_call: -; v_call: TRBV20-1; cdr3_nt: TGCAGTGCTAGAGCTCCTGGGTTGCACACAGATACGCAGTATTTT; cdr3_aa: CSARAPGLHTDTQYF
j_call: TRBJ2-3; clone_size: many; d_call: TRBD1; v_call: TRBV18; cdr3_nt: TGTGCCAGCTCACCGGGACAGGGGGGAGATACGCAGTATTTT; cdr3_aa: CASSPGQGGDTQYF
j_call: TRBJ2-5; clone_size: many; d_call: TRBD1; v_call: TRBV10-3; cdr3_nt: TGTGCCATCAGCGGGATGACAGGGGACCAAGAGACCCAGTACTTC; cdr3_aa: CAISGMTGDQETQYF
j_call: TRBJ2-3; clone_size: many; d_call: -; v_call: TRBV4-3; cdr3_nt: TGCGCCAGCAGCCCCACCCTCGACCTAGTGACAGATACGCAGTATTTT; cdr3_aa: CASSPTLDLVTDTQYF
j_call: TRBJ1-3; clone_size: -; d_call: -; v_call: TRBV12-3/TRBV12-4; cdr3_nt: TGTGCCAGCAGGGCAGGGATGAACACCATATATTTT; cdr3_aa: CASRAGMNTIYF
j_call: TRBJ2-2; clone_size: -; d_call: -; v_call: TRBV25-1; cdr3_nt: TGTGCCAGCAGTGAATGGGACACCGGGGAGCTGTTTTTT; cdr3_aa: CASSEWDTGELFF
j_call: TRBJ2-7; clone_size: -; d_call: TRBD1; v_call: TRBV29-1; cdr3_nt: TGCAGCGTTGGAGGAACCCTTGACAGGGGTATCGACGAGCAGTACTTC; cdr3_aa: CSVGGTLDRGIDEQYF
j_call: TRBJ1-1; clone_size: many; d_call: -; v_call: TRBV11-2; cdr3_nt: TGTGCCAGCAGCCAAGACAGGAGCAACACTGAAGCTTTCTTT; cdr3_aa: CASSQDRSNTEAFF
j_call: TRBJ1-5; clone_size: many; d_call: TRBD1; v_call: TRBV20-1; cdr3_nt: TGCAGTGCCTCTGGACAGGGTCGCAATCAGCCCCAGCATTTT; cdr3_aa: CSASGQGRNQPQHF
j_call: TRBJ1-5; clone_size: few; d_call: -; v_call: TRBV5-1; cdr3_nt: TGCGCCAGCAGCTTATCAGGGGATGGCAATCAGCCCCAGCATTTT; cdr3_aa: CASSLSGDGNQPQHF
j_call: TRBJ1-3; clone_size: few; d_call: -; v_call: TRBV7-9; cdr3_nt: TGTGCCAGCAGCTTAGAGCAGGGGCTGCCTGGAAACACCATATATTTT; cdr3_aa: CASSLEQGLPGNTIYF
j_call: TRBJ2-4; clone_size: many; d_call: -; v_call: TRBV12-3/TRBV12-4; cdr3_nt: TGTGCCAGCAGTTTAGGTGGCAGGGCGAACATTCAGTACTTC; cdr3_aa: CASSLGGRANIQYF
j_call: TRBJ1-2; clone_size: few; d_call: -; v_call: TRBV4-3; cdr3_nt: TGCGCCAGCAGCCAAGATGTGCCAGGGTTCTTGGGCTACACCTTC; cdr3_aa: CASSQDVPGFLGYTF
j_call: TRBJ1-1; clone_size: -; d_call: -; v_call: TRBV3-1; cdr3_nt: TGTGCCACCAGCGGTTTCGGCTACACTGAAGCTTTCTTT; cdr3_aa: CATSGFGYTEAFF
j_call: TRBJ2-5; clone_size: many; d_call: -; v_call: TRBV5-1; cdr3_nt: TGCGCCAGCAGCTTGGCAGCCTTCGGGGAGACCCAGTACTTC; cdr3_aa: CASSLAAFGETQYF
j_call: TRBJ2-1; clone_size: -; d_call: -; v_call: TRBV6-2/TRBV6-3; cdr3_nt: TGTGCCAGCACCCCGCCGGGGGCTGACTACAATGAGCAGTTCTTC; cdr3_aa: CASTPPGADYNEQFF
j_call: TRBJ2-3; clone_size: many; d_call: TRBD1; v_call: TRBV12-3/TRBV12-4; cdr3_nt: TGTGCCAGCAGTACGACAGGGAATTCAGATACGCAGTATTTT; cdr3_aa: CASSTTGNSDTQYF
j_call: TRBJ1-2; clone_size: medium-sized; d_call: -; v_call: TRBV7-8; cdr3_nt: TGTGCCAGCAGCTTAGTTATTGTCCCAACTTCTAACTATGGCTACACCTTC; cdr3_aa: CASSLVIVPTSNYGYTF
j_call: TRBJ1-1; clone_size: few; d_call: -; v_call: TRBV20-1; cdr3_nt: TGCAGTGCTAGGGGGGGGCAGCTCATGAACACTGAAGCTTTCTTT; cdr3_aa: CSARGGQLMNTEAFF
j_call: TRBJ1-4; clone_size: few; d_call: -; v_call: TRBV4-1; cdr3_nt: TGCGCCAGCAGCCCGACGATGGTTGCAACTAATGAAAAACTGTTTTTT; cdr3_aa: CASSPTMVATNEKLFF
j_call: TRBJ1-1; clone_size: few; d_call: -; v_call: TRBV7-7; cdr3_nt: TGTGCCAGCAGCTTAGACAGATACACTGAAGCTTTCTTT; cdr3_aa: CASSLDRYTEAFF
j_call: TRBJ1-1; clone_size: many; d_call: -; v_call: TRBV6-2/TRBV6-3; cdr3_nt: TGTGCCAGCAGTTACCCGGCCGCTACAGCTTTCTTT; cdr3_aa: CASSYPAATAFF
j_call: TRBJ2-1; clone_size: -; d_call: TRBD1; v_call: TRBV7-6; cdr3_nt: TGTGCCAGCAGCTTAGTGGGACAGGTCAACAATGAGCAGTTCTTC; cdr3_aa: CASSLVGQVNNEQFF
j_call: TRBJ1-2; clone_size: few; d_call: TRBD1; v_call: TRBV6-1; cdr3_nt: TGTGCCAGCAGTACACGGGGGACAGGGGGAATAAGGGGCTACACCTTC; cdr3_aa: CASSTRGTGGIRGYTF
j_call: TRBJ1-4; clone_size: many; d_call: TRBD1; v_call: TRBV5-1; cdr3_nt: TGCGCCAGCAGCTTGGGACAGGGGAATGAAAAACTGTTTTTT; cdr3_aa: CASSLGQGNEKLFF
j_call: TRBJ1-6; clone_size: many; d_call: -; v_call: TRBV3-1; cdr3_nt: TGTGCCAGCAGACACAGGGAAAATTCACCCCTCCACTTT; cdr3_aa: CASRHRENSPLHF
j_call: TRBJ1-2; clone_size: -; d_call: -; v_call: TRBV5-1; cdr3_nt: TGCGCCAGCAGCTTGGCCCGCTGGGCAAACTATGGCTACACCTTC; cdr3_aa: CASSLARWANYGYTF
j_call: TRBJ1-1; clone_size: few; d_call: -; v_call: TRBV19; cdr3_nt: TGTGCCAGTAGTGTCGACAGGTCCACTGAAGCTTTCTTT; cdr3_aa: CASSVDRSTEAFF
j_call: TRBJ2-1; clone_size: -; d_call: -; v_call: TRBV12-5; cdr3_nt: TGTGCTAGTGGAAGGTCGACCTACAATGAGCAGTTCTTC; cdr3_aa: CASGRSTYNEQFF
j_call: TRBJ1-2; clone_size: -; d_call: -; v_call: TRBV29-1; cdr3_nt: TGCAGCGTTGAGCAGGGAACCTATGGCTACACCTTC; cdr3_aa: CSVEQGTYGYTF
j_call: TRBJ2-5; clone_size: few; d_call: TRBD2; v_call: TRBV7-2; cdr3_nt: TGTGCCAGCAGCTTAGGGCCTAGCGGGGGGACGCACCAAGAGACCCAGTACTTC; cdr3_aa: CASSLGPSGGTHQETQYF
j_call: TRBJ2-7; clone_size: many; d_call: -; v_call: TRBV7-2; cdr3_nt: TGTGCCAGCAGCTCAAATGGGGGCTACGAGCAGTACTTC; cdr3_aa: CASSSNGGYEQYF
j_call: TRBJ1-1; clone_size: many; d_call: TRBD1; v_call: TRBV29-1; cdr3_nt: TGCAGCGTTGAAGTAGGGACAGGGGGTCTTAACACTGAAGCTTTCTTT; cdr3_aa: CSVEVGTGGLNTEAFF
j_call: TRBJ2-3; clone_size: many; d_call: TRBD2; v_call: TRBV29-1; cdr3_nt: TGCAGCCAGGGACTAGCGTCAGATACGCAGTATTTT; cdr3_aa: CSQGLASDTQYF
j_call: TRBJ1-4; clone_size: -; d_call: TRBD1; v_call: TRBV6-1; cdr3_nt: TGTGCCAGCAGAACCACCGGGACAGGGGGAACTAATGAAAAACTGTTTTTT; cdr3_aa: CASRTTGTGGTNEKLFF
j_call: TRBJ2-3; clone_size: many; d_call: -; v_call: TRBV3-1; cdr3_nt: TGTGCCAGCAGCCCAACGGTCAGCCCATACAGGGAATGGAGGGACCGGACAGATACGCAGTATTTT; cdr3_aa: CASSPTVSPYREWRDRTDTQYF
j_call: TRBJ2-1; clone_size: -; d_call: -; v_call: TRBV12-3/TRBV12-4; cdr3_nt: TGTGCCAGCAGTTTCTTGGTAAGCAATGAGCAGTTCTTC; cdr3_aa: CASSFLVSNEQFF
j_call: TRBJ1-6; clone_size: -; d_call: TRBD1; v_call: TRBV12-3/TRBV12-4; cdr3_nt: TGTGCCAGCAGCCTACAGGGGACCTATAATTCACCCCTCCACTTT; cdr3_aa: CASSLQGTYNSPLHF
j_call: TRBJ2-5; clone_size: -; d_call: -; v_call: TRBV25-1; cdr3_nt: TGTGCCAGCAGTGACGGTTTGAACGGGCCGGAGACCCAGTACTTC; cdr3_aa: CASSDGLNGPETQYF
j_call: TRBJ1-4; clone_size: -; d_call: -; v_call: TRBV5-1; cdr3_nt: TGCGCCAGCAGCTTGAATGGCCCCGGAGGGGCTAATGAAAAACTGTTTTTT; cdr3_aa: CASSLNGPGGANEKLFF
j_call: TRBJ1-5; clone_size: -; d_call: -; v_call: TRBV12-3/TRBV12-4; cdr3_nt: TGTGCCAGCAGTTCCTACAAAAAGTTCCAGCATTTT; cdr3_aa: CASSSYKKFQHF
j_call: TRBJ2-7; clone_size: few; d_call: TRBD2; v_call: TRBV5-6; cdr3_nt: TGTGCCAGCAGCCAGGGACTAGCGGAAACCTACGAGCAGTACTTC; cdr3_aa: CASSQGLAETYEQYF
j_call: TRBJ2-1; clone_size: many; d_call: TRBD1; v_call: TRBV6-2/TRBV6-3; cdr3_nt: TGTGCCAGCAGTTCGGGACAGGGGTTGGTCGATGAGCAGTTCTTC; cdr3_aa: CASSSGQGLVDEQFF
j_call: TRBJ2-3; clone_size: many; d_call: -; v_call: TRBV5-1; cdr3_nt: TGCGCCAGCAGCCCTACTAGGTACGATACGCAGTATTTT; cdr3_aa: CASSPTRYDTQYF
j_call: TRBJ2-7; clone_size: many; d_call: TRBD1; v_call: TRBV6-5; cdr3_nt: TGTGCCAGCAGTTCATCACAGGGGACAACCGAACCTGATTCCTACGAGCAGTACTTC; cdr3_aa: CASSSSQGTTEPDSYEQYF
j_call: TRBJ2-7; clone_size: many; d_call: TRBD1; v_call: TRBV29-1; cdr3_nt: TGCAGCGTTGGTCAGGGGGCTTACGAGCAGTACTTC; cdr3_aa: CSVGQGAYEQYF
j_call: TRBJ2-7; clone_size: many; d_call: TRBD1; v_call: TRBV5-1; cdr3_nt: TGCGCCAGCAGCAGACCGGGACAGGACGAGCAGTACTTC; cdr3_aa: CASSRPGQDEQYF
j_call: TRBJ1-2; clone_size: few; d_call: -; v_call: TRBV10-3; cdr3_nt: TGTGCCATCAGTACCGCGGACCACTCGGATGGCTACACCTTC; cdr3_aa: CAISTADHSDGYTF
j_call: TRBJ1-5; clone_size: -; d_call: -; v_call: TRBV5-1; cdr3_nt: TGCGCCAGCAGCTTGGTTTCGGGGGCGGGTCAGCCCCAGCATTTT; cdr3_aa: CASSLVSGAGQPQHF
j_call: TRBJ1-5; clone_size: -; d_call: TRBD1; v_call: TRBV5-1; cdr3_nt: TGCGCCAGCAGCTTGGGGGACAGGGAAGGGAATCAGCCCCAGCATTTT; cdr3_aa: CASSLGDREGNQPQHF
j_call: TRBJ1-1; clone_size: few; d_call: -; v_call: TRBV7-9; cdr3_nt: TGTGCCAGCAGCTTAGAGCCCAGCATGAACACTGAAGCTTTCTTT; cdr3_aa: CASSLEPSMNTEAFF